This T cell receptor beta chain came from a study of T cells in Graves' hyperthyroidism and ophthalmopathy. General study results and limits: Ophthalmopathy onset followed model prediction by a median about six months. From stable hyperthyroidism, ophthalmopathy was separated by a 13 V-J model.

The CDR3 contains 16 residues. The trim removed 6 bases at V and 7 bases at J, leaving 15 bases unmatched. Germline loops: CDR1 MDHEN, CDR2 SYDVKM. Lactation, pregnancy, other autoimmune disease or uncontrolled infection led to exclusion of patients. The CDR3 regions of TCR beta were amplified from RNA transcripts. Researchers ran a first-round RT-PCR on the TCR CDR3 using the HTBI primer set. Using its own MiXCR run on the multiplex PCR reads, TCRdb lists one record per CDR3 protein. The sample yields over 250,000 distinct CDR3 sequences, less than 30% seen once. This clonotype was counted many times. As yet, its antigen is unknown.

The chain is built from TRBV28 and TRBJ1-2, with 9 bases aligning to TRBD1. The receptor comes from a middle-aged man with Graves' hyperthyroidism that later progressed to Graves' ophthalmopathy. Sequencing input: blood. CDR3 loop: CASSAGTGKLFIGYTF. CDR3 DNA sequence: TGTGCCAGCAGCGCCGGGACAGGGAAACTTTTTATTGGCTACACCTTC.